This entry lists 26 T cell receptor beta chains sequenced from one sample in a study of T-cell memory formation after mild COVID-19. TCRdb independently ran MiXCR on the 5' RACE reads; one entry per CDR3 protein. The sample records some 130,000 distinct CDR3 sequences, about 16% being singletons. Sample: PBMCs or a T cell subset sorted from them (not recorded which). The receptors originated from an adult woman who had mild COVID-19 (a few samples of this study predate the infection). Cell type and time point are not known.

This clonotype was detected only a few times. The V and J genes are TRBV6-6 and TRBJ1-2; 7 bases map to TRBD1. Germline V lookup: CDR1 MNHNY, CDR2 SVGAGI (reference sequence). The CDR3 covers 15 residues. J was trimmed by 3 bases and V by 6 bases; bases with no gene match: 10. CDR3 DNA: TGTGCCAGCAGAACACAGGGGAGTGGAGACTATGGCTACACCTTC. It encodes CASRTQGSGDYGYTF.

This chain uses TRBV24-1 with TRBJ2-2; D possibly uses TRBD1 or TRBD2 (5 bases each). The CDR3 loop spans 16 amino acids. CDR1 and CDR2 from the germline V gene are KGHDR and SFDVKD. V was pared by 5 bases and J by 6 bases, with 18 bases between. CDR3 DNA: TGTGCCACCAGTGTTGGAGGCCAGGGCCATTCCGGGGAGCTGTTTTTT. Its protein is CATSVGGQGHSGELFF.

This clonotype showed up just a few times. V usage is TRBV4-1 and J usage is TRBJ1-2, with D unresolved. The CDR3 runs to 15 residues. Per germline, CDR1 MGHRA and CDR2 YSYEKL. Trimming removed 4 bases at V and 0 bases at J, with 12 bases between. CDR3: CASSLMGESNYGYTF. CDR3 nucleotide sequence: TGCGCCAGCAGCCTCATGGGAGAGTCTAACTATGGCTACACCTTC.

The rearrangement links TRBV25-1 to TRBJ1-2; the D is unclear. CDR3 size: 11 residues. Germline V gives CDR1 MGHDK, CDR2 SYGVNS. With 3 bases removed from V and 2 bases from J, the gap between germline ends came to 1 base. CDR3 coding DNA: TGTGCCAGCAGTGACAACTATGGCTACACCTTC. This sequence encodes CASSDNYGYTF.

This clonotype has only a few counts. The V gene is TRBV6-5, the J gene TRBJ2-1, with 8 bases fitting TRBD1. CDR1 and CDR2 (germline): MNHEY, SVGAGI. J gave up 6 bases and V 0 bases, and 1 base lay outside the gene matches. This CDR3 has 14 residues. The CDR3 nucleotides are TGTGCCAGCAGTTACTCGGGACAGGCCAATGAGCAGTTCTTC. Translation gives CASSYSGQANEQFF.

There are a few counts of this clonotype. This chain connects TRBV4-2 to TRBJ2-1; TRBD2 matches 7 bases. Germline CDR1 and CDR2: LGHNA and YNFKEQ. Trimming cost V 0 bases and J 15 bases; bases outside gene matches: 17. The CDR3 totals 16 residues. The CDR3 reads CASSQDPGGGSHSPFF. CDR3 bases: TGTGCCAGCAGCCAAGACCCAGGCGGCGGGAGCCACAGCCCGTTCTTC.

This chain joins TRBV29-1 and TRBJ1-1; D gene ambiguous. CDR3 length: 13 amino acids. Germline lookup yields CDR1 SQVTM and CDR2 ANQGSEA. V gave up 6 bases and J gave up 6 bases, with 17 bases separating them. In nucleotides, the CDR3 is TGCAGCGTGGGTACAGAATGGGTCCCTGAAGCTTTCTTT. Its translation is CSVGTEWVPEAFF.

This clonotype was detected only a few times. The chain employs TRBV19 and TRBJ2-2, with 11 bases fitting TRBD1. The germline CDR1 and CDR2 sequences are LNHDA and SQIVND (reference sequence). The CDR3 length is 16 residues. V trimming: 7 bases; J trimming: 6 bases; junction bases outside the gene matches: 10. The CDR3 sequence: CASTSGQGAPSGELFF. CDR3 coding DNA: TGTGCCAGTACCTCCGGACAGGGGGCGCCTTCCGGGGAGCTGTTTTTT.

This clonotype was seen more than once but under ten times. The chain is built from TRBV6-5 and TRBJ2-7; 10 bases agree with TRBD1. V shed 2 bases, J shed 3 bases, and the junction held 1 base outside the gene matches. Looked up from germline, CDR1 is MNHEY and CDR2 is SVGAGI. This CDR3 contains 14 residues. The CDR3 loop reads CASSYGTGDYEQYF. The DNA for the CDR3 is TGTGCCAGCAGTTACGGGACAGGGGACTACGAGCAGTACTTC.

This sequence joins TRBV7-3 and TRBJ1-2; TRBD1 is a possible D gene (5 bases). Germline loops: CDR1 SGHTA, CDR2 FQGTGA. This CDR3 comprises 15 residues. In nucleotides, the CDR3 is TGTGGCAGTTCAGGGTTCCGGGGACGGAACTATGGCTACACCTTC. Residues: CGSSGFRGRNYGYTF.

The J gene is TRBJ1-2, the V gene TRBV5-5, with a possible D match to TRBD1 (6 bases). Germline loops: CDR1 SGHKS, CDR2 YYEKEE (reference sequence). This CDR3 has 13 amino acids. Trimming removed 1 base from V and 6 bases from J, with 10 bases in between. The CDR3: CASSLWGPDGYTF. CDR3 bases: TGTGCCAGCAGCTTGTGGGGGCCCGATGGCTACACCTTC.

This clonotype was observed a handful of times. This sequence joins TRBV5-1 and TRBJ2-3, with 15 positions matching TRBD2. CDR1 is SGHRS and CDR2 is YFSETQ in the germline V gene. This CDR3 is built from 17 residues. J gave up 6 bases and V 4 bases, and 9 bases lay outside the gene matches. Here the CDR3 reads CASSTRTSGGALDTQYF. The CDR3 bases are TGCGCCAGCAGCACGCGGACTAGCGGGGGGGCCTTGGATACGCAGTATTTT.

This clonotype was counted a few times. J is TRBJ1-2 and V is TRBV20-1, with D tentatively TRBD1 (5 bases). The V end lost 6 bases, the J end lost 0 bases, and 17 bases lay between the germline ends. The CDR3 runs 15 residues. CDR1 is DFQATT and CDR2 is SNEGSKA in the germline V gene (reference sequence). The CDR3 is CSASPQGIANYGYTF. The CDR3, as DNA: TGCAGTGCCAGCCCGCAGGGTATAGCTAACTATGGCTACACCTTC.

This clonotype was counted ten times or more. The CDR3 loop is CSARDTEGTDTQYF. The CDR3 DNA reads as TGCAGTGCTAGAGATACCGAAGGGACAGATACGCAGTATTTT. This chain joins TRBV20-1 and TRBJ2-3; D unresolved. CDR1 and CDR2 from the germline V gene are DFQATT and SNEGSKA (reference sequence). The V end lost 0 bases, the J end lost 3 bases, and 10 bases lay between the germline ends. The CDR3 is 14 residues long.

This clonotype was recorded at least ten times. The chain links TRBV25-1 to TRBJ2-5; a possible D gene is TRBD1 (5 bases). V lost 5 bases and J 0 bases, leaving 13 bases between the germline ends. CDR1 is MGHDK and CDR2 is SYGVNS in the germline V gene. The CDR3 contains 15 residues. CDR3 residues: CASSPLTAYQETQYF. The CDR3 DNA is TGTGCCAGCAGTCCCCTGACAGCCTACCAAGAGACCCAGTACTTC.

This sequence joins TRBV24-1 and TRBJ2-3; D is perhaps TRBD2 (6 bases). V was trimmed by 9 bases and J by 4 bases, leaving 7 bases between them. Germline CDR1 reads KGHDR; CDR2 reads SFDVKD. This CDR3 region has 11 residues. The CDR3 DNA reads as TGTGCCACCGAGCGGGCAGATACGCAGTATTTT. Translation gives CATERADTQYF.

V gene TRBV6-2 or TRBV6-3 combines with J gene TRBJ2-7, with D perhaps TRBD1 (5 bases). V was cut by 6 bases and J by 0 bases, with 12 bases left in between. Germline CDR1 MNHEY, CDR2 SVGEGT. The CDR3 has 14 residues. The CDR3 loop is CASRVTVSSYEQYF. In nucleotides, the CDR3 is TGTGCCAGCAGGGTGACAGTGAGCTCCTACGAGCAGTACTTC.

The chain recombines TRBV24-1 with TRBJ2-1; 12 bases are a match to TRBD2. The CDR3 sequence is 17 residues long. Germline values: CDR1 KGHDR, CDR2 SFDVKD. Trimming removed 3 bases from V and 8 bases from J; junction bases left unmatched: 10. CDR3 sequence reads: CATSDTTSGSSVHEQFF. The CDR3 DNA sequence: TGTGCCACCAGTGATACGACTAGCGGGAGTTCAGTCCATGAGCAGTTCTTC.

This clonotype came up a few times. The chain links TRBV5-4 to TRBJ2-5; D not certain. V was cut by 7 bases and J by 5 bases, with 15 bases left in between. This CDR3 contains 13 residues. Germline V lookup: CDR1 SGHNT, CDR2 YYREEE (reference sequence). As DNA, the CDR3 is TGTGCCAGCTCCATCTCACGAGAGGAGACCCAGTACTTC. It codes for CASSISREETQYF.

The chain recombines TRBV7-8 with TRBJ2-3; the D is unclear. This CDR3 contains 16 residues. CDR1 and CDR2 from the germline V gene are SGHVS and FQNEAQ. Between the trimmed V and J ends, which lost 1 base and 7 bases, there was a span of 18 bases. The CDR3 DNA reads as TGTGCCAGCAGCTTAGTGGTGGCAGGCCTCGGTAATACGCAGTATTTT. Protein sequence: CASSLVVAGLGNTQYF.

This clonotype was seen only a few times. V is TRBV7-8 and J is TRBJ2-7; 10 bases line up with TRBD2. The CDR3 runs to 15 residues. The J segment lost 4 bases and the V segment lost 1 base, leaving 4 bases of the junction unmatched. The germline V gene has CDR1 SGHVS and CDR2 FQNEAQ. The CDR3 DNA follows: TGTGCCAGCAGCTTAGGGGCTAGCGGGAGTTACGAGCAGTACTTC. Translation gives CASSLGASGSYEQYF.

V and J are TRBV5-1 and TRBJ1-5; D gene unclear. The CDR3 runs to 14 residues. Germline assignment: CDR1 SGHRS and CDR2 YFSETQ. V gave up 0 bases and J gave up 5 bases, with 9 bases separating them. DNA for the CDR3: TGCGCCAGCAGCTTGGTCCCTGGGGATCAGCCCCAGCATTTT. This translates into CASSLVPGDQPQHF.

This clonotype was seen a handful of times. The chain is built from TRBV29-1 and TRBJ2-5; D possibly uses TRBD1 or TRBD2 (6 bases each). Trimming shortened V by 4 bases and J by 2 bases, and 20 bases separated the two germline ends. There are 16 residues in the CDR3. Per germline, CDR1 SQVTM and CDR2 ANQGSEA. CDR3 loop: CSVGTPEEGDQETQYF. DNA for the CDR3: TGCAGCGTTGGAACGCCGGAGGAGGGGGATCAAGAGACCCAGTACTTC.

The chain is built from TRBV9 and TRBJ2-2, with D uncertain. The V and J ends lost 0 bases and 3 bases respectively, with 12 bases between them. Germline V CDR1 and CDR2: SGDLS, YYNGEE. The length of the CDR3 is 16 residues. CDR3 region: CASSVEGSSDTGELFF. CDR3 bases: TGTGCCAGCAGCGTAGAAGGCTCATCGGACACCGGGGAGCTGTTTTTT.

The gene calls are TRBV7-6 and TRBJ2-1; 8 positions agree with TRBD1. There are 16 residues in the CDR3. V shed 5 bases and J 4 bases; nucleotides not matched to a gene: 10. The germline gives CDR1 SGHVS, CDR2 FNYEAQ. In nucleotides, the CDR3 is TGTGCCAGCAGCCCGCTCGGGCAGGGGGCATACAATGAGCAGTTCTTC. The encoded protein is CASSPLGQGAYNEQFF.

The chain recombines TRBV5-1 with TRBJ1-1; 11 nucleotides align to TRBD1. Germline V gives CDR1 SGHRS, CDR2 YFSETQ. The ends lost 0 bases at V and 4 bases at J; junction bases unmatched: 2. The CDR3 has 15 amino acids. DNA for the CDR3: TGCGCCAGCAGCTTGGCCGGGACAGGGGGCACTGAAGCTTTCTTT. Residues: CASSLAGTGGTEAFF.